This section outlines one T cell receptor (beta chain) sequence together with its context. No antigen is known for it. TCRdb reanalyzed the 5' RACE reads and collapses them to one entry per CDR3 protein, without DNA. This sample's table reports 190,000 or so distinct CDR3 sequences. This sample is part of a study of monozygotic twins with inflammatory bowel disease. Study findings and constraints: In the analysis, different T cell subtypes could not be told apart. People with IBD had fewer clonotypes in common with others than healthy twins did, especially with disease activity. Repertoire similarity matched across concordant and discordant twins, perhaps owing to limited power. Support for a single strong signal or clonotype associated with IBD was absent.

Germline-derived CDR1 and CDR2 are MNHEY and SVGAGI. The CDR3 is 11 residues long. The TCR was taken from a human donor with ulcerative colitis or Crohn's disease, or a healthy co-twin of an affected twin (not recorded which). The chain links TRBV6-5 to TRBJ2-3. The sequenced material came from blood. CDR3 in amino acids: CASRYSDTQYF.